Listed below are T cell receptor beta chains from one sample, sequenced in a study of cytotoxic CD8 clonotypes in ibrutinib-treated CLL. Libraries were prepared by immunoSEQ multiplex PCR; TCRdb keeps only in-frame clonotypes and omits some of them. The sample yields roughly 180,000 clones, roughly four fifths seen once. Sequencing was performed on PBMCs, taken after 24 months of ibrutinib treatment. The receptors were gathered from a human donor with chronic lymphocytic leukemia. The conserved cysteine and the conserved F or W are not part of the CDR3 here.

V	CDR3
TRBV5-1	ASSLSGETDTQY
TRBV30	AWTQGFEGYT
TRBV30	AWSVGQVNQPQH
TRBV11-2	ASSDLPGYEQF
TRBV5-5	ASSPHKGRVGTNEKLF
TRBV6-4	ASSPDRGYGYT
TRBV15	ATSRTGGVSKIEQF
TRBV5-1	ASSLTGPPETQY
TRBV7-3	ASSRDPGGRELF
TRBV7-2	ASSPRTGGLYGYT
TRBV7-2	ASSFHRGSSGNTIY
TRBV29-1	SVEGVAGAPSYEQY
TRBV5-3	ARTTRVIEAF
TRBV7-2	ASSPGLAGHYTGELF
TRBV9	ASSPDRARGGEQY
TRBV11-2	ASSLDPARGANVLT
TRBV25-1	ASSEYSGALTEAF
TRBV2	ASWRPSSTDTQY
TRBV9	ASSLGLADPTEQY
TRBV4-1	ASSQDSVGYNQPQH
TRBV5-1	ASSPHYSQGGGGYT
TRBV19	ATVQGNTEAF
TRBV7-9	ASSLRGSTNEKLF
TRBV6-1	ASSEARFGRGLDEQF
TRBV18	ASSPSGTPSTDTQY
TRBV2	ASRLDSNTEAF
TRBV18	ASSVPGQGPYEQY
TRBV28	ASRTDSSPTDTQY
TRBV7-8	ASSSWWEFGTEAF
TRBV5-1	ASSQLAEETQY
TRBV2	ASSLGTGRHNEQF
TRBV6-5	ASRDHVNTEAF
TRBV6-6	ASSDPRTGSGYT
TRBV13	ASSLSRSGRFGYEQY
TRBV19	ATGQGRSTEAF
TRBV7-2	ASSPRGGDYGYT
TRBV6-1	ASRGDRGNTEAF
TRBV5-6	ASSLGTGLYGYT
TRBV30	AWSGGQGTNHYGYT
TRBV10-2	ASSAYRDVSPLH
TRBV19	ASSRQGFRDEQF
TRBV5-6	ASSFGQGQPQH
TRBV9	ASSYPPLDTEAF
TRBV7-6	ASSLGGLGATEAF
TRBV18	ASSPRQGPDTQY
TRBV28	ASSLSGTFNEQF
TRBV9	ASRGATEAF
TRBV7-2	ASSLGQGSTEAF
TRBV19	ASSIGGSGRPGANVLT